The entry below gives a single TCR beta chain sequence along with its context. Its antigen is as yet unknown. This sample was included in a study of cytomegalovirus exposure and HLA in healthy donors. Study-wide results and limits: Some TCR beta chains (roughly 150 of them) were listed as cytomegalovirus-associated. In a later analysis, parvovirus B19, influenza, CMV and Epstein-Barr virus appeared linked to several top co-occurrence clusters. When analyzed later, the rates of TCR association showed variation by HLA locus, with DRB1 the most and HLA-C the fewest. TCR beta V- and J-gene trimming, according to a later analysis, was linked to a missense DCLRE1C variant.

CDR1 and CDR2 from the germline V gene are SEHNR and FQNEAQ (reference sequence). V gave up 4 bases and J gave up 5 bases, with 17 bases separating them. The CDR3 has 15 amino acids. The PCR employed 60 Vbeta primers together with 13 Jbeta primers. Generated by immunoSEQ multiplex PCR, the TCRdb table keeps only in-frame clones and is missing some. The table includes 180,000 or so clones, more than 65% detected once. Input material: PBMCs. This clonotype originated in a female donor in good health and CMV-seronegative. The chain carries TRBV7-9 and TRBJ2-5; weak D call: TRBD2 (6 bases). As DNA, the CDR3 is TGTGCCAGCAGCTCGGACGGCGCGGGGCTGGAGACCCAGTACTTC. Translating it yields CASSSDGAGLETQYF.